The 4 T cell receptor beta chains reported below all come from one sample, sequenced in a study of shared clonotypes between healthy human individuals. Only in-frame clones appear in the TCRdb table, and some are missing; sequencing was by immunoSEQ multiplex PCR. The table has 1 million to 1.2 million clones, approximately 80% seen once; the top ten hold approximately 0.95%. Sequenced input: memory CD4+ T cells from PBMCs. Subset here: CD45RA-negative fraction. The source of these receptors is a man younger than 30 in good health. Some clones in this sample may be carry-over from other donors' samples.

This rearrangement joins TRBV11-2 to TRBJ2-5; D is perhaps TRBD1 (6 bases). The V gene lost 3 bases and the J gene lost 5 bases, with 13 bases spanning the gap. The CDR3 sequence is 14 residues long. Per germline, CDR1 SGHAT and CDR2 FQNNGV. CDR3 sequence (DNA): TGTGCCAGCAGCTTTCAGCAGGGGTTGGAGACCCAGTACTTC. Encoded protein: CASSFQQGLETQYF.

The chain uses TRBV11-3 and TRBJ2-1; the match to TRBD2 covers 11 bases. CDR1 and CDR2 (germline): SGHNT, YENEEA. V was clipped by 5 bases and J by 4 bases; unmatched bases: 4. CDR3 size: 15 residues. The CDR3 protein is CASSHGTSGYNEQFF. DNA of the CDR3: TGTGCCAGCAGCCACGGGACTAGCGGTTACAATGAGCAGTTCTTC.

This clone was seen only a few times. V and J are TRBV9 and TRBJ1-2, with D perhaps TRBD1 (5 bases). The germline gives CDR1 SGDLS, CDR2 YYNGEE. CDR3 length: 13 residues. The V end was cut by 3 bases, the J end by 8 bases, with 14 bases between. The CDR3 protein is CASSAAPEGGYTF. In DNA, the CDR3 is TGTGCCAGCAGCGCGGCCCCTGAGGGGGGCTACACCTTC.

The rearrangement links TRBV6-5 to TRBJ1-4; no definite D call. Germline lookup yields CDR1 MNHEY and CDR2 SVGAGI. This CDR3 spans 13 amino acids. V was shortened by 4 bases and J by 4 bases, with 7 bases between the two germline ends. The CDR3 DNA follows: TGTGCCAGCAGTTTGGACGGTAATGAAAAACTGTTTTTT. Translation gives CASSLDGNEKLFF.